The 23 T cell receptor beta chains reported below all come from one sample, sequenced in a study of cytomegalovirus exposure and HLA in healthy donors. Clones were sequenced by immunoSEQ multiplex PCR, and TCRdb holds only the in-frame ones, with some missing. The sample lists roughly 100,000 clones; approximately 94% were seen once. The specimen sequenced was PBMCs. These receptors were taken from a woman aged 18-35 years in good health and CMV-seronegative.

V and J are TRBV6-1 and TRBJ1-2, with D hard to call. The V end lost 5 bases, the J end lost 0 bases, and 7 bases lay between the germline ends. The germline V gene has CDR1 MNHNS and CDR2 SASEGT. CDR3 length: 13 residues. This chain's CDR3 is CASSIAPNYGYTF. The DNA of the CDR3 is TGTGCCAGCAGTATAGCACCTAACTATGGCTACACCTTC.

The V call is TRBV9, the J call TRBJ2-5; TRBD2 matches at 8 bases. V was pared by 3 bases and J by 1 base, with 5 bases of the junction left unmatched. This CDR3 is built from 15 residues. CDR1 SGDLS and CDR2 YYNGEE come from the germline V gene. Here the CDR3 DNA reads TGTGCCAGCAGCGCATCTGGGACTAGCCAAGAGACCCAGTACTTC. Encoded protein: CASSASGTSQETQYF.

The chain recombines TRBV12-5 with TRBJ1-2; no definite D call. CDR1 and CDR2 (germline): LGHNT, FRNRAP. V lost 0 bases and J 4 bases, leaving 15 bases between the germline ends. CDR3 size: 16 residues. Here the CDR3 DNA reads TGTGCTAGTGGTTTGGTACGATTTGAGGGTCCCTATGGCTACACCTTC. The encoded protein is CASGLVRFEGPYGYTF.

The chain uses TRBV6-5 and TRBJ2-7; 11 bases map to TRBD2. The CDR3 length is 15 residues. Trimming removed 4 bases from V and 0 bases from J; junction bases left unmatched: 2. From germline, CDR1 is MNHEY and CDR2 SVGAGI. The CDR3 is CASSFTSGSSYEQYF. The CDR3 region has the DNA TGTGCCAGCAGTTTTACTAGCGGGAGCTCCTACGAGCAGTACTTC.

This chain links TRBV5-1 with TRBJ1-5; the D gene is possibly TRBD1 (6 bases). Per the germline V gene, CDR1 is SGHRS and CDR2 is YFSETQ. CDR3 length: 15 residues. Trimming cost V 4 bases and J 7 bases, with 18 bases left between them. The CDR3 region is CASSLDDRHRQPQHF. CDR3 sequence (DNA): TGCGCCAGCAGCCTAGATGACAGGCACCGGCAGCCCCAGCATTTT.

This chain's CDR3 is CASRGQGPSYEQYF. The DNA of the CDR3 is TGTGCCAGCAGAGGACAGGGTCCCTCCTACGAGCAGTACTTC. The chain has TRBV2 and TRBJ2-7; 8 nucleotides line up with TRBD1. CDR1 is SNHLY and CDR2 is FYNNEI in the germline V gene. Losses at the gene ends were 6 bases for V and 0 bases for J; bases not matched to a gene: 4. The CDR3 length is 14 residues.

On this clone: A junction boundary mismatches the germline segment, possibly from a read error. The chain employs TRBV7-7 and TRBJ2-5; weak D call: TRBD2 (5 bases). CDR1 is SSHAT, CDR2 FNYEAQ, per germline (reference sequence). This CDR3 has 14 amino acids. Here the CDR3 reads CASSLATAGETQYF. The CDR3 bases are TGTGCTAGCAGCTTAGCAACTGCGGGAGAGACCCAGTACTTC.

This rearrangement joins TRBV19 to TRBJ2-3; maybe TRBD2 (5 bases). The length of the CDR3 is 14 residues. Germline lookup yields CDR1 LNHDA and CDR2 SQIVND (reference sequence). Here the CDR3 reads CAVSKRPHTDTQYF. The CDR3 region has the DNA TGTGCTGTGTCTAAGCGGCCCCACACAGATACGCAGTATTTT.

CDR3 nucleotides: TGTGCCTGGAAAAAGACAGGGTATGTTCTTGCCGAGCAGTACTTC. This sequence encodes CAWKKTGYVLAEQYF. The genes are TRBV30 and TRBJ2-7; 7 nucleotides agree with TRBD1. V was pared by 4 bases and J by 6 bases, with 15 bases of the junction left unmatched. CDR3 size: 15 residues. Germline V CDR1 and CDR2: GTSNPN, SVGIG (reference sequence).

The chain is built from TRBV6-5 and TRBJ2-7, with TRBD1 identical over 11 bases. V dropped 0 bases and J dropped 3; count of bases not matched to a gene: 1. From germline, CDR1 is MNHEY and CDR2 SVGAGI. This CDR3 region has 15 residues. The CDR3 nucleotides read TGTGCCAGCAGTTACTCCGGGACAGGGGGCTACGAGCAGTACTTC. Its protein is CASSYSGTGGYEQYF.

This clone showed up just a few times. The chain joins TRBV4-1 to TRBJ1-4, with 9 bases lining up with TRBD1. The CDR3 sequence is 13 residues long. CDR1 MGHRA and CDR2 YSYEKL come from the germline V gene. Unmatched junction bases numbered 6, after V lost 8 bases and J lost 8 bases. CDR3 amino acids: CASRIGTGEKLFF. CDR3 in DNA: TGCGCCAGCCGAATCGGGACAGGGGAAAAACTGTTTTTT.

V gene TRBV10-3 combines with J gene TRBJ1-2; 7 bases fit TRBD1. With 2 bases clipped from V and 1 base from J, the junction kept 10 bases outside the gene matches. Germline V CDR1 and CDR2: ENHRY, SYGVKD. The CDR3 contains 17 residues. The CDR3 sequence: CAISELKWDSVNYGYTF. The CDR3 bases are TGTGCCATCAGTGAGCTCAAGTGGGACAGTGTTAACTATGGCTACACCTTC.

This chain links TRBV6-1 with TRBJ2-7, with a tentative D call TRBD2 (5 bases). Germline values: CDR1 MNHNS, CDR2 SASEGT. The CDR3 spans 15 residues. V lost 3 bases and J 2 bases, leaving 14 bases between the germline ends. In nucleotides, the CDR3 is TGTGCCAGCAGTGAGGCCCGGGATCCCACCTACGAGCAGTACTTC. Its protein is CASSEARDPTYEQYF.

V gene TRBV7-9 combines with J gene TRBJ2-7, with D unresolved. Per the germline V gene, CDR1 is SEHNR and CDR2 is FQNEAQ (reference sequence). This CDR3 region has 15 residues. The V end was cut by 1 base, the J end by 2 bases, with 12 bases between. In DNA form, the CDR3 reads TGTGCCAGCAGCTTAGGCGGCTCAGCCACCTACGAGCAGTACTTC. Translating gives CASSLGGSATYEQYF. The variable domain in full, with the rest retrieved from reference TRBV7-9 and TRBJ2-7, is DTGVSQNPRHKITKRGQNVTFRCDPISEHNRLYWYRQTLGQGPEFLTYFQNEAQLEKSRLLSDRFSAERPKGSFSTLEIQRTEQGDSAMYLCASSLGGSATYEQYFGPGTRLTVT.

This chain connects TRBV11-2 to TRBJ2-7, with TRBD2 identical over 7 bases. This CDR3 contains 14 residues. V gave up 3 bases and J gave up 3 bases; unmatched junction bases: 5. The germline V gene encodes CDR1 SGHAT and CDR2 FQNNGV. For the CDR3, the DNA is TGTGCCAGCAGCTTTAGGCGGGAGCACTACGAGCAGTACTTC. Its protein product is CASSFRREHYEQYF.

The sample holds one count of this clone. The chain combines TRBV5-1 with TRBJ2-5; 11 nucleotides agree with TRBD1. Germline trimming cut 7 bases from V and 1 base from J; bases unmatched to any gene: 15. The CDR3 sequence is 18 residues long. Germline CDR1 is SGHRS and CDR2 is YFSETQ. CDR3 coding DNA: TGCGCCAGCTCTACCAGGACAGGGGGCGTGGGAATCCAAGAGACCCAGTACTTC. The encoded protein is CASSTRTGGVGIQETQYF.

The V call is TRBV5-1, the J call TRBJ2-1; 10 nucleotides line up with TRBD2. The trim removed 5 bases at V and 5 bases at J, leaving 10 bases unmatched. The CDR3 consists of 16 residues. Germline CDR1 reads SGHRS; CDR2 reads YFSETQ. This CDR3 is CASRPSGRARNNEQFF. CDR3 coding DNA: TGCGCCAGCAGACCAAGCGGGAGGGCGAGGAACAATGAGCAGTTCTTC.

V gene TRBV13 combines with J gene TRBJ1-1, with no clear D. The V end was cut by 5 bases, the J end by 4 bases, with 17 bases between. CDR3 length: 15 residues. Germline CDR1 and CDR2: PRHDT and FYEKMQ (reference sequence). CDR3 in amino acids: CASSPRVGSPTEAFF. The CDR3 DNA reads TGTGCCAGCAGCCCTCGGGTCGGGAGTCCCACTGAAGCTTTCTTT. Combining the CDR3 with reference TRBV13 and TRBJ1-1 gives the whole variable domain AAGVIQSPRHLIKEKRETATLKCYPIPRHDTVYWYQQGPGQDPQFLISFYEKMQSDKGSIPDRFSAQQFSDYHSELNMSSLELGDSALYFCASSPRVGSPTEAFFGQGTRLTVV.

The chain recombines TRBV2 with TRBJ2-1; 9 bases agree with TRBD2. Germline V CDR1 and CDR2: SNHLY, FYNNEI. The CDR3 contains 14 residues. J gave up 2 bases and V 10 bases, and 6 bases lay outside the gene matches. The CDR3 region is CATSSSGTYNEQFF. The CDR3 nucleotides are TGTGCCACCTCATCTAGCGGGACCTACAATGAGCAGTTCTTC. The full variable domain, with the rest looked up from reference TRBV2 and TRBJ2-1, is EPEVTQTPSHQVTQMGQEVILRCVPISNHLYFYWYRQILGQKVEFLVSFYNNEISEKSEIFDDQFSVERPDGSNFTLKIRSTKLEDSAMYFCATSSSGTYNEQFFGPGTRLTVL.

The DNA of the CDR3 is TGTGCCAGCAGTCGCTACAGGGAAGCAGGAAACACCATATATTTT. Translating it yields CASSRYREAGNTIYF. The gene calls are TRBV5-8 and TRBJ1-3; D is possibly TRBD1 (6 bases). The CDR3 loop spans 15 amino acids. Trimming took 5 bases from V and 4 from J, leaving 16 bases between them. Germline CDR1 is SGHTS and CDR2 is YDEGEE.

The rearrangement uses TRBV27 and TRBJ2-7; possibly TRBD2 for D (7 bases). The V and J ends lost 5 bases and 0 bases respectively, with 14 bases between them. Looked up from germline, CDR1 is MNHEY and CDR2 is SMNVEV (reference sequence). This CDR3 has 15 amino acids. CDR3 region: CASSVWGGLSYEQYF. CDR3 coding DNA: TGTGCCAGCAGTGTCTGGGGGGGCCTCTCCTACGAGCAGTACTTC.

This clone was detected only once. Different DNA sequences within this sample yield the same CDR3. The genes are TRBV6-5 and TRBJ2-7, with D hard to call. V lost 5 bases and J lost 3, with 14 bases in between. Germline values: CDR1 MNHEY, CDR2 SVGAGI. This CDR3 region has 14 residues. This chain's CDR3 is CASSAVLTNYEQYF. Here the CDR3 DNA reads TGTGCCAGCAGTGCAGTCCTAACTAACTACGAGCAGTACTTC.

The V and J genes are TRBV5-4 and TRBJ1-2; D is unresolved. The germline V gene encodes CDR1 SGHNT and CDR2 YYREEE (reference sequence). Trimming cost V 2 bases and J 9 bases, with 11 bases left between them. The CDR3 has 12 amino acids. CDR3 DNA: TGTGCCAGCAGCTTAATGAGGGATAGCTACACCTTC. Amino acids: CASSLMRDSYTF.